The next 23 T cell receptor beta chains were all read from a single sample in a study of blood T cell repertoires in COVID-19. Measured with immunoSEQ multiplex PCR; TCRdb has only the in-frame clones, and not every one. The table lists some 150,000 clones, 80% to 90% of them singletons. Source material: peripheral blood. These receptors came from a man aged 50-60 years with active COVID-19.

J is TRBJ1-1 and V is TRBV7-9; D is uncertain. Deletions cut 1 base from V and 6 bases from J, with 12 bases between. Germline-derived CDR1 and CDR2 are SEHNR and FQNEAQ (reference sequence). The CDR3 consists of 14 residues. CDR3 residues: CASSLGQLPSEAFF. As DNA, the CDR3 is TGTGCCAGCAGCTTAGGGCAGTTGCCATCTGAAGCTTTCTTT.

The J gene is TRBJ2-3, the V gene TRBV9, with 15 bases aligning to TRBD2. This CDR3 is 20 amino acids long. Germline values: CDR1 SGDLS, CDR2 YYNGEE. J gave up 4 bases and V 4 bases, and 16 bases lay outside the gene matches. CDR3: CASSIRITGTSGGPADTQYF. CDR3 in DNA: TGTGCCAGCAGCATTAGAATTACCGGGACTAGCGGGGGGCCGGCAGATACGCAGTATTTT.

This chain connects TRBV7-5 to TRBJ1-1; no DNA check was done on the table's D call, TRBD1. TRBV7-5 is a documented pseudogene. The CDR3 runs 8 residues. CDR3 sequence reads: CARRRRGF. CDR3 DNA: TGTGCCAGAAGGCGCAGGGGCTTT.

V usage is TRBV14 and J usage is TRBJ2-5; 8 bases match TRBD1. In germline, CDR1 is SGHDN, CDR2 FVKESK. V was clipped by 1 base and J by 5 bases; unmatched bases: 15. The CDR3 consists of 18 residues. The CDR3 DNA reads TGTGCCAGCAGCCAAGGAGGATCGAGGGCAGGGGGCTCGGAGACCCAGTACTTC. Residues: CASSQGGSRAGGSETQYF. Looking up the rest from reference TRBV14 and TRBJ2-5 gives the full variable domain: EAGVTQFPSHSVIEKGQTVTLRCDPISGHDNLYWYRRVMGKEIKFLLHFVKESKQDESGMPNNRFLAERTGGTYSTLKVQPAELEDSGVYFCASSQGGSRAGGSETQYFGPGTRLLVL.

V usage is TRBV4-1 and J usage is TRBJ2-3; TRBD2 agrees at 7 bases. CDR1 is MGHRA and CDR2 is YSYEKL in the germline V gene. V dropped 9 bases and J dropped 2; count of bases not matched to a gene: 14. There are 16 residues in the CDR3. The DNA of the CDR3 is TGCGCCAGTCAGGCGGGGGAGGGGTCTTCCACAGATACGCAGTATTTT. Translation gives CASQAGEGSSTDTQYF.

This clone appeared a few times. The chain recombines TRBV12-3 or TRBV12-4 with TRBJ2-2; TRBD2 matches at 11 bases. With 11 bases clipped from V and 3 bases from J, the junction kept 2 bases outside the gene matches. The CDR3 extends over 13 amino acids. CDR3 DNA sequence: TGTGCCTCGGGACTAGCGGACACCGGGGAGCTGTTTTTT. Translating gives CASGLADTGELFF.

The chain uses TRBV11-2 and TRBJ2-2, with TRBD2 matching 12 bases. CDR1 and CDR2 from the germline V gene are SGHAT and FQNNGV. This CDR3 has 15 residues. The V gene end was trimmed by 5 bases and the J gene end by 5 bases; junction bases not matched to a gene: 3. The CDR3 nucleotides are TGTGCCAGCAGCCTAGCGGGGGGGAAGACCGGGGAGCTGTTTTTT. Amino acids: CASSLAGGKTGELFF. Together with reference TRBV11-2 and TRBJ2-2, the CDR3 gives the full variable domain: EAGVAQSPRYKIIEKRQSVAFWCNPISGHATLYWYQQILGQGPKLLIQFQNNGVVDDSQLPKDRFSAERLKGVDSTLKIQPAKLEDSAVYLCASSLAGGKTGELFFGEGSRLTVL.

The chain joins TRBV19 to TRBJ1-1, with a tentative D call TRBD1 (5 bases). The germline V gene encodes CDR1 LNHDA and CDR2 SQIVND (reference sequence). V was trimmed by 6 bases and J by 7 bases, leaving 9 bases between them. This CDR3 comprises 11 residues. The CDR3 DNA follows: TGTGCCAGTAGAAGGCAGGGTGAAGCTTTCTTT. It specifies CASRRQGEAFF.

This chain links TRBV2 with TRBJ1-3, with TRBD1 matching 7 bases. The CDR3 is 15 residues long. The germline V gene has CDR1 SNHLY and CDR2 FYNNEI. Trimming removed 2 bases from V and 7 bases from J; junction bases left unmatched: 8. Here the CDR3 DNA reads TGTGCCAGCAGTGAAAGTTGGCAGGGGGTGAACACCATATATTTT. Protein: CASSESWQGVNTIYF.

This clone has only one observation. The chain's CDR3 is CASRSGTGLPYF. The CDR3 DNA is TGTGCCAGCAGGTCCGGGACAGGTCTTCCGTACTTC. The chain is built from TRBV6-5 and TRBJ2-7, with TRBD1 matching over 8 bases. Germline lookup yields CDR1 MNHEY and CDR2 SVGAGI. V trimming: 6 bases; J trimming: 12 bases; junction bases outside the gene matches: 10. CDR3 length: 12 amino acids.

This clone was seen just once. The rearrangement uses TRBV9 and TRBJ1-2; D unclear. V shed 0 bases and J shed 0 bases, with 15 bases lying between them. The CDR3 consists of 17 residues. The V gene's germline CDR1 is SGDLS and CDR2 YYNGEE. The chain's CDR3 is CASSVATGRDANYGYTF. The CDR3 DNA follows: TGTGCCAGCAGCGTAGCTACTGGGAGAGATGCTAACTATGGCTACACCTTC.

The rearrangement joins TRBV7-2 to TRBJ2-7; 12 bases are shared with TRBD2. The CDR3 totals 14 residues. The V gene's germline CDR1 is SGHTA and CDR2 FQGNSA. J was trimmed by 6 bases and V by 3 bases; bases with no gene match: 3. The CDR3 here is CASSFTSGGPEQYF. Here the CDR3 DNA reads TGTGCCAGCAGCTTTACTAGCGGGGGGCCCGAGCAGTACTTC.

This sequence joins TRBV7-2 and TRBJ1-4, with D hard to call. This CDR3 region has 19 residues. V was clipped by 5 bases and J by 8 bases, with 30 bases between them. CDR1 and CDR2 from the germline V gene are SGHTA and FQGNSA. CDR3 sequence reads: CASSPLVLGMVGEEEKLFF. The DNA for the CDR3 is TGTGCCAGCAGCCCTTTGGTATTAGGGATGGTTGGGGAGGAGGAAAAACTGTTTTTT.

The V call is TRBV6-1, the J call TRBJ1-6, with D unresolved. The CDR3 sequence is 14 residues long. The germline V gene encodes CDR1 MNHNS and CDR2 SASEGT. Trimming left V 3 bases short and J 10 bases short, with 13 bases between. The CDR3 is CASSEGAPGSPLHF. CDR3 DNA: TGTGCCAGCAGTGAGGGCGCTCCGGGGTCACCCCTCCACTTT.

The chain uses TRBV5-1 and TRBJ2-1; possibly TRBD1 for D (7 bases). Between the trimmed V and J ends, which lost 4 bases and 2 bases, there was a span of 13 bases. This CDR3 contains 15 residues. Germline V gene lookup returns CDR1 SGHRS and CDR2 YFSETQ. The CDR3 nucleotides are TGCGCCAGCAGCGGCCAGGGGGGCGCCTACAATGAGCAGTTCTTC. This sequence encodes CASSGQGGAYNEQFF.

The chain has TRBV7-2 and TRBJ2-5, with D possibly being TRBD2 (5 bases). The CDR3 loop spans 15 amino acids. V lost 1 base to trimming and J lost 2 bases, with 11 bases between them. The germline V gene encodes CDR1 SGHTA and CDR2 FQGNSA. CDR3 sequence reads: CASSLVARGQETQYF. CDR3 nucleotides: TGTGCCAGCAGCTTAGTAGCTAGAGGGCAAGAGACCCAGTACTTC.

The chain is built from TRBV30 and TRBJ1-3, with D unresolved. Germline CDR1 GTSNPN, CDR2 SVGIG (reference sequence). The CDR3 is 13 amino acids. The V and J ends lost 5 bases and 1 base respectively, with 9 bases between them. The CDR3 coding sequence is TGTGCCTGGTCGAGAATTTCTGGAAACACCATATATTTT. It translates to CAWSRISGNTIYF.

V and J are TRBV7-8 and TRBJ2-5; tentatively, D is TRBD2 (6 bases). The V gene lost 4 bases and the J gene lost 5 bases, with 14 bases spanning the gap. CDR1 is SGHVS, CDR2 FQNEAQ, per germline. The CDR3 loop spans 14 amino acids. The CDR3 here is CASSSGTGVETQYF. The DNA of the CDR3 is TGTGCCAGCAGCTCAGGGACGGGGGTTGAGACCCAGTACTTC.

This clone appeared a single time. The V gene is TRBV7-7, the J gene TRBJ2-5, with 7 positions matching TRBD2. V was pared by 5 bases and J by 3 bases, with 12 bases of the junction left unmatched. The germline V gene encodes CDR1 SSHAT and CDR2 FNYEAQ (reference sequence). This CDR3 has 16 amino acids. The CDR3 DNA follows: TGTGCCAGCAGCATATTCCTCACTAGCGCTGAAGAGACCCAGTACTTC. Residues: CASSIFLTSAEETQYF.

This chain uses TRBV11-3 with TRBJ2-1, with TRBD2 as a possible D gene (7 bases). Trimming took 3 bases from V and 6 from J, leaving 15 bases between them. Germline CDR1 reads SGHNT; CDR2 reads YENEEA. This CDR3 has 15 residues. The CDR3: CASSLSFRGANEQFF. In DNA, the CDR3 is TGTGCCAGCAGCTTGAGCTTTCGGGGGGCCAATGAGCAGTTCTTC.

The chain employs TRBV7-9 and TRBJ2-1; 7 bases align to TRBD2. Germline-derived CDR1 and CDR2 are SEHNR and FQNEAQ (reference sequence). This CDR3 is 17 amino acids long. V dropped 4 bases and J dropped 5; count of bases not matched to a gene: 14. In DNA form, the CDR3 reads TGTGCCAGCAGCTCCCCCAGAGGGGAGGGTCAAAACAATGAGCAGTTCTTC. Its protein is CASSSPRGEGQNNEQFF.

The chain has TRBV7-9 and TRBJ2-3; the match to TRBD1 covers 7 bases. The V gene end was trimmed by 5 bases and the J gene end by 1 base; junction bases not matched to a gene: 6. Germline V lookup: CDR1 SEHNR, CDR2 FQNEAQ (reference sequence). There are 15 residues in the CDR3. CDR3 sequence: CASSRQGLGTDTQYF. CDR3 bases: TGTGCCAGCAGCCGACAGGGCTTAGGCACAGATACGCAGTATTTT.

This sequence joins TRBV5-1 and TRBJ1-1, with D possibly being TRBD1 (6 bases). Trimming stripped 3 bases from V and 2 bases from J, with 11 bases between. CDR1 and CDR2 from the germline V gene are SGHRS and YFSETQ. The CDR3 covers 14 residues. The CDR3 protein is CASSYQQGNTEAFF. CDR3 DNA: TGCGCCAGCAGCTACCAACAGGGTAACACTGAAGCTTTCTTT.